These T cell receptor beta chains were read from a single sample in a study of blood T cell repertoires in COVID-19. Measured with immunoSEQ multiplex PCR; TCRdb has only the in-frame clones, and not every one. The table has about 130,000 clones, over 75% seen once. The material sequenced was peripheral blood. Receptors were obtained from a human donor in a cohort sampled during active COVID-19. CDR3s include the opening cysteine and the closing phenylalanine or tryptophan.

>15|TRBV28|TRBJ1-6
CASTENQGYNSPLHF
>14|TRBV6-2/TRBV6-3|TRBJ1-2
CASSFRRGDYGYTF
>15|TRBV11-3|TRBJ2-5
CASSFRDRGEQTQYF
>13|TRBV12-3/TRBV12-4|TRBJ1-1
CASSLPGGTEAFF
>17|TRBV28|TRBJ1-2
CASSFGQGQLILYGYTF
>16|TRBV21-1|TRBJ1-5
CASSPERGASGQPQHF
>13|TRBV18|TRBJ1-1
CATVDSQNTEAFF
>14|TRBV28|TRBJ2-1
CASSRSGNYNEQFF
>14|TRBV19|TRBJ1-2
CASSRTETWDGYTF
>12|TRBV6-5|TRBJ1-1
CASSFGGTEAFF
>13|TRBV6-5|TRBJ2-1
CASKANSYNEQFF
>16|TRBV11-3|TRBJ1-1
CASSSGQWGQDTEAFF
>16|TRBV4-3|TRBJ2-3
CASSQDGSGGSDTQYF
>13|TRBV29-1|TRBJ2-3
CSVGGLWTDTQYF
>15|TRBV5-4|TRBJ2-3
CASSSFDKGGDTQYF
>16|TRBV5-1|TRBJ2-1
CASSLGAGESYNEQFF
>14|TRBV19|TRBJ1-5
CASSMAGRYQPQHF
>15|TRBV2|TRBJ2-7
CASSGTSGGSYEQYF
>14|TRBV7-3|TRBJ2-7
CASSRLAGGYEQYF
>13|TRBV19|TRBJ1-6
CASSIDHRAPLHF
>15|TRBV30|TRBJ1-4
CAWSVSRVKGEKLFF
>18|TRBV5-1|TRBJ1-1
CASSLGGQGGLLNTEAFF
>15|TRBV19|TRBJ2-2
CASSMTGWDTGELFF
>13|TRBV6-5|TRBJ1-5
CASSLGQGGSQHF
>12|TRBV6-5|TRBJ2-1
CASRRGGNEQFF
>16|TRBV5-1|TRBJ2-3
CASSSKHRQGSDTQYF
>13|TRBV5-1|TRBJ2-5
CASSLNFRETQYF
>15|TRBV5-1|TRBJ2-1
CASSLLAGDYNEQFF
>13|TRBV12-5|TRBJ2-7
CASGWGQTYEQYF
>14|TRBV11-3|TRBJ1-1
CASSQGALNTEAFF
>16|TRBV12-2|TRBJ1-5
CASRGGQGLSNQPQHF
>14|TRBV6-5|TRBJ2-3
CASLGGAGTDTQYF
>13|TRBV5-5|TRBJ2-1
CASSFVGADEQFF
>15|TRBV24-1|TRBJ2-1
CATSAPGLQDNEQFF
>13|TRBV12-5|TRBJ1-1
CASRRTGGTEAFF
>15|TRBV18|TRBJ1-2
CASSPPVDTGHGYTF
>14|TRBV19|TRBJ1-5
CASRDRGDNQPQHF
>14|TRBV3-1/TRBV3-2|TRBJ1-1
CASSSREVDTEAFF
>17|TRBV27|TRBJ2-3
CASSLGGLALVADTQYF
>15|TRBV20-1|TRBJ2-3
CSASSRDRLTDTQYF
>16|TRBV4-1|TRBJ1-1
CASSPMGARLNTEAFF
>13|TRBV27|TRBJ2-7
CASSSGFGYEQYF
>13|TRBV4-3|TRBJ1-1
CASSTRGGTEAFF